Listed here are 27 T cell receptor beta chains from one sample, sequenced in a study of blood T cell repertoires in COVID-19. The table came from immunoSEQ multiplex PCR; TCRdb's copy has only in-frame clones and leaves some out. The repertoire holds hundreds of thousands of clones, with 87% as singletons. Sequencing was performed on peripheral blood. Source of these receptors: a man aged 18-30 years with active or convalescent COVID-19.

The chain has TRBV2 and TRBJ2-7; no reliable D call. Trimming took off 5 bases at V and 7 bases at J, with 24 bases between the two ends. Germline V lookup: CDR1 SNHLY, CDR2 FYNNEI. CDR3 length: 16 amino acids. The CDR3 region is CASSLGATASSGEQYF. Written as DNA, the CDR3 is TGTGCCAGCAGTCTTGGTGCTACTGCCAGTTCCGGGGAGCAGTACTTC.

CDR3 in DNA: TGTGCCAGTAGCCTAGCGGGAGATTGGAATGAGCAGTTCTTC. Translated, it gives CASSLAGDWNEQFF. The V call is TRBV19, the J call TRBJ2-1, with TRBD2 matching over 10 bases. The CDR3 has 14 amino acids. The germline CDR1 and CDR2 sequences are LNHDA and SQIVND (reference sequence). V was pared by 6 bases and J by 7 bases, with 6 bases of the junction left unmatched.

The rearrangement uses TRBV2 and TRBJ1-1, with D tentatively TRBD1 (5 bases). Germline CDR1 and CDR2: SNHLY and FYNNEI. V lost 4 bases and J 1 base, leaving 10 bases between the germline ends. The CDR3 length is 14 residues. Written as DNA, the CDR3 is TGTGCCAGCAGTGCAGAAAGGGGGAACACTGAAGCTTTCTTT. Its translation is CASSAERGNTEAFF.

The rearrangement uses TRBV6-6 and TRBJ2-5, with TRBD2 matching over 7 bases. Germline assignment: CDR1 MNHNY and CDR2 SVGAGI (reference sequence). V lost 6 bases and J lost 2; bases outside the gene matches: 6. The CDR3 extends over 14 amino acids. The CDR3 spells CASRPSGGQETQYF. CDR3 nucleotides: TGTGCCAGCAGACCTAGCGGAGGACAAGAGACCCAGTACTTC.

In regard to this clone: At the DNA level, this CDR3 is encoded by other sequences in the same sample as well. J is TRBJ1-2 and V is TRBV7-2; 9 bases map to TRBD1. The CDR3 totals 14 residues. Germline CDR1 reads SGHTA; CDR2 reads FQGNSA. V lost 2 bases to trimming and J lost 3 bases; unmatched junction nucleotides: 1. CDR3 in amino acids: CASSLRTGDYGYTF. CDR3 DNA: TGTGCCAGCAGCTTACGGACAGGGGACTATGGCTACACCTTC.

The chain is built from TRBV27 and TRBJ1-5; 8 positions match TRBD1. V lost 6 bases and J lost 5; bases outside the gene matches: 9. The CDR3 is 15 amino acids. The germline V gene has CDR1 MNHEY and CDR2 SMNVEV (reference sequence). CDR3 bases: TGTGCCAGCAGACCTCAGGGGGCGATTTATCAGCCCCAGCATTTT. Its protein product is CASRPQGAIYQPQHF.

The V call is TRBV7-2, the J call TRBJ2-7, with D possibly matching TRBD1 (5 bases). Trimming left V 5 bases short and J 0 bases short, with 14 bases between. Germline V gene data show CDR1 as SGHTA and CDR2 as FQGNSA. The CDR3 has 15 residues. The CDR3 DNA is TGTGCCAGCAGCACGGAAGGGGCCGTCTCCTACGAGCAGTACTTC. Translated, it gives CASSTEGAVSYEQYF.

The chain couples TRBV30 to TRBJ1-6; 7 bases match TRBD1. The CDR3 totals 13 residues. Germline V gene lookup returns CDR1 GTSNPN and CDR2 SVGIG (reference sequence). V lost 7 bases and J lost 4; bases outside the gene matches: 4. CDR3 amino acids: CASQGGYNSPLHF. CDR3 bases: TGTGCCTCGCAGGGGGGATATAATTCACCCCTCCACTTT.

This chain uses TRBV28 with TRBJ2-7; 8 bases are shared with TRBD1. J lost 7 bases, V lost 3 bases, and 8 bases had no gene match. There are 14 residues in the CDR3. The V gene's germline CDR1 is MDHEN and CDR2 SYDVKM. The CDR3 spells CASSFSGGVGEQYF. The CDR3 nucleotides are TGTGCCAGCAGTTTTTCAGGGGGCGTGGGGGAGCAGTACTTC.

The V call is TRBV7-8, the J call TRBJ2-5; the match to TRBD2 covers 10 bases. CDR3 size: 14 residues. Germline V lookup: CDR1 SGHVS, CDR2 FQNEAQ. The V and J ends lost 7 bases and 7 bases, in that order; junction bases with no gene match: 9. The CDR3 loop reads CASTSETSGRTQYF. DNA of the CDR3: TGTGCCAGCACCTCCGAGACTAGCGGGCGGACCCAGTACTTC.

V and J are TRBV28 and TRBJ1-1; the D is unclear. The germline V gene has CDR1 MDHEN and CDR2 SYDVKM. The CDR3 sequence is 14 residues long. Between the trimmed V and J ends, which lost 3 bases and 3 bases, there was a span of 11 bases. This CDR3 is CASSFRRYDTEAFF. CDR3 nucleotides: TGTGCCAGCAGTTTTAGGAGGTATGACACTGAAGCTTTCTTT.

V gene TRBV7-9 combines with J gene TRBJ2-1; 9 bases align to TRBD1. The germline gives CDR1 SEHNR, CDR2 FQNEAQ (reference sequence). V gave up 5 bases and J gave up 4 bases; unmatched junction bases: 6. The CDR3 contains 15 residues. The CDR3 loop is CASSPPGQGYNEQFF. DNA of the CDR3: TGTGCCAGCAGCCCCCCGGGACAGGGATACAATGAGCAGTTCTTC.

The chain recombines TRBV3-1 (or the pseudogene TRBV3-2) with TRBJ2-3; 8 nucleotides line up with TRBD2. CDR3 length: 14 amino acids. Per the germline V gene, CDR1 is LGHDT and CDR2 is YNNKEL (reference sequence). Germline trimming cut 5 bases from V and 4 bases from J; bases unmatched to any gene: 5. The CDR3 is CASSWSGSSDTQYF. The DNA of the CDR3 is TGTGCCAGCAGCTGGAGCGGGAGTTCAGATACGCAGTATTTT.

CDR3: CASSIDWGYTF. DNA for the CDR3: TGTGCCAGTAGTATTGACTGGGGCTACACCTTC. This chain connects TRBV19 to TRBJ1-2; D gene ambiguous. Trimming stripped 3 bases from V and 8 bases from J, with 7 bases between. The germline CDR1 and CDR2 sequences are LNHDA and SQIVND (reference sequence). CDR3 length equals 11 residues.

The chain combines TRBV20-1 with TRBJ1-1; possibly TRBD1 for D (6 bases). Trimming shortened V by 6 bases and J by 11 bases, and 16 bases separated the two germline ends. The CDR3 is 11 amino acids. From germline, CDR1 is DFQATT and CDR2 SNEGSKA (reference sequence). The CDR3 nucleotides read TGCAGTGCCACCCGGGGGCGGGGGGCTTTCTTT. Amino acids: CSATRGRGAFF.

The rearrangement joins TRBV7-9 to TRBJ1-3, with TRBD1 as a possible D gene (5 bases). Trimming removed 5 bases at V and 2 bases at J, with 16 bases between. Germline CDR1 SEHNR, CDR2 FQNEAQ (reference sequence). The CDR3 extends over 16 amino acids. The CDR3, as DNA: TGTGCCAGCAGCAAACAGACAGCCAGCCCTGGAAACACCATATATTTT. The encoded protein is CASSKQTASPGNTIYF.

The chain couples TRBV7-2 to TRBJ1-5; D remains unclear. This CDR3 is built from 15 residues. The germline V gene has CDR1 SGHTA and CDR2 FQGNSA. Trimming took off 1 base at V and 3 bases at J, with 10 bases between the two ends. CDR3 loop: CASSLVVSDNQPQHF. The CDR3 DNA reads TGTGCCAGCAGCTTAGTCGTCAGCGACAATCAGCCCCAGCATTTT.

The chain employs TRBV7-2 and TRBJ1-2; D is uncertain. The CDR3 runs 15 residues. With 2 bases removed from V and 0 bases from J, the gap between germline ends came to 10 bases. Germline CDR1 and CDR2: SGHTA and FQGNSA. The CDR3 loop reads CASSLIRGANYGYTF. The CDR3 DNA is TGTGCCAGCAGCTTAATACGGGGTGCTAACTATGGCTACACCTTC. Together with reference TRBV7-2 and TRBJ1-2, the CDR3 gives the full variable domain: GAGVSQSPSNKVTEKGKDVELRCDPISGHTALYWYRQSLGQGLEFLIYFQGNSAPDKSGLPSDRFSAERTGGSVSTLTIQRTQQEDSAVYLCASSLIRGANYGYTFGSGTRLTVV.

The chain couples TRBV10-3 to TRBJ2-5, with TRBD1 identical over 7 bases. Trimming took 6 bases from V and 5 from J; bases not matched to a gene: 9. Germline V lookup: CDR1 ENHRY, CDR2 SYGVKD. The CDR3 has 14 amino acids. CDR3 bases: TGTGCCATCAGACCCGACAGGGCTTGGGAGACCCAGTACTTC. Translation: CAIRPDRAWETQYF.

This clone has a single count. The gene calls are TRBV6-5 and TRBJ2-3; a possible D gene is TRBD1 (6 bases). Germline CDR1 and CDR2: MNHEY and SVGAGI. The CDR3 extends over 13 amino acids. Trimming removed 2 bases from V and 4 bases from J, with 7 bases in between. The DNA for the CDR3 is TGTGCCAGCAGTTACGCAGGGGCAGATACGCAGTATTTT. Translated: CASSYAGADTQYF.

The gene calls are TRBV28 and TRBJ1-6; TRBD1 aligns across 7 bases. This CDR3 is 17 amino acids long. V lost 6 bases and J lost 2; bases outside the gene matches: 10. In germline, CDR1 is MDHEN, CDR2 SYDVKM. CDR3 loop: CASREWTGQAYNSPLHF. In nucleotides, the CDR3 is TGTGCCAGCAGGGAGTGGACAGGACAAGCCTATAATTCACCCCTCCACTTT.

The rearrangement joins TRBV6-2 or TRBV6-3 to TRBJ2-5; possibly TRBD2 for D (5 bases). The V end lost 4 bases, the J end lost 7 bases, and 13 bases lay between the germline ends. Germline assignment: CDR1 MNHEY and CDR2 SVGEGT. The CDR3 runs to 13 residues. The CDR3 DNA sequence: TGTGCCAGCAGTTGGCTGACCGAGGGGACCCAGTACTTC. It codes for CASSWLTEGTQYF.

In nucleotides, the CDR3 is TGTGCCAGCAGCTTAGACTGGGGGGATGAAGCTTTCTTT. Protein: CASSLDWGDEAFF. V gene TRBV11-3 combines with J gene TRBJ1-1; a possible D gene is TRBD1 (5 bases). The CDR3 has 13 residues. Trimming left V 0 bases short and J 7 bases short, with 9 bases between. The V gene's germline CDR1 is SGHNT and CDR2 YENEEA.

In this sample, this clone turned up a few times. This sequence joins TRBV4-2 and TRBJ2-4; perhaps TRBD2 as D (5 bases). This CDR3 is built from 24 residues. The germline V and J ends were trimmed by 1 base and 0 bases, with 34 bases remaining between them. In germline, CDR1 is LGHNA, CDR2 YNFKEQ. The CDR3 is CASSQARAPFGYEETILAKNIQYF. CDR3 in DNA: TGTGCCAGCAGCCAAGCTCGAGCCCCCTTTGGCTATGAGGAGACTATACTAGCCAAAAACATTCAGTACTTC.

The CDR3 bases are TGTGCCAGCACGGACACCGGGGAGCTGTTTTTT. Protein: CASTDTGELFF. J is TRBJ2-2 and V is TRBV2; the D is unclear. V was cut by 7 bases and J by 3 bases, with 3 bases left in between. In germline, CDR1 is SNHLY, CDR2 FYNNEI. CDR3 length: 11 amino acids.

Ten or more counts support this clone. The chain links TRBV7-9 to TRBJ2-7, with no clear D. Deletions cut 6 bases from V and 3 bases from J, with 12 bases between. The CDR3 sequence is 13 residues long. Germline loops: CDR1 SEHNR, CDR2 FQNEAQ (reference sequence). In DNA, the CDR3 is TGTGCCAGCAGTGGAGTTGACGGCTACGAGCAGTACTTC. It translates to CASSGVDGYEQYF.

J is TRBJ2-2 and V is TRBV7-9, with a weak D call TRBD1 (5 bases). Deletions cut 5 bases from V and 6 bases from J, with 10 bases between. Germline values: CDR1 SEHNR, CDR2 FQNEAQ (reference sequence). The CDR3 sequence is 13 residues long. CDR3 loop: CASSVTGPGELFF. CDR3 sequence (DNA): TGTGCCAGCAGCGTAACAGGCCCCGGGGAGCTGTTTTTT.